The clone carrying this T cell receptor beta chain showed up many times. This sample stems from a study of T cells after yellow fever vaccination. Via MiXCR, TCRdb re-called the 5' RACE reads, giving one row per CDR3 protein. The sample holds about 300,000 distinct CDR3 sequences, 3.5% to 4.5% seen once. Trimming removed 5 bases at V and 0 bases at J, with 11 bases between. The CDR3 covers 15 residues. Germline V gene lookup returns CDR1 SGHVS and CDR2 FNYEAQ. This receptor was obtained from a man between 18 and 29 years old who received the YFV17D yellow fever vaccine. The chain combines TRBV7-6 with TRBJ1-3, with D possibly being TRBD1 (5 bases). The material sequenced was PBMCs, taken 5 days after the yellow fever booster vaccination. This CDR3 reads CASSRGTVSGNTIYF. In DNA form, the CDR3 reads TGTGCCAGCAGCCGTGGGACGGTCTCTGGAAACACCATATATTTT.